This note documents a single TCR beta chain sequence. What it binds is unknown. This sample stems from a study of PD-1 blockade in classical Hodgkin lymphoma. Overall study findings and caveats: CD4+ but not CD8+ TCR diversity rose significantly by C4D1.

The data were produced by immunoSEQ multiplex PCR, yet TCRdb's version contains in-frame clones alone and is incomplete. The repertoire consists of approximately 99,000 clones, with roughly nine tenths occurring once and the leading ten covering just under 20%. Exposure to brentuximab vedotin varied, and each patient had relapsed following autologous stem cell transplantation. V was cut by 4 bases and J by 8 bases, with 9 bases left in between. CDR1 SGHTA and CDR2 FQGNSA come from the germline V gene. The CDR3 loop spans 12 amino acids. This rearrangement joins TRBV7-2 to TRBJ2-1; tentative D call: TRBD2 (5 bases). This TCR came from a human donor with classical Hodgkin lymphoma. Here the sequenced sample was peripheral blood mononuclear cells (PBMCs), taken before the second cycle of nivolumab. CDR3 residues: CASSSFGDEQFF. CDR3 nucleotides: TGTGCCAGCAGCTCATTCGGGGATGAGCAGTTCTTC.